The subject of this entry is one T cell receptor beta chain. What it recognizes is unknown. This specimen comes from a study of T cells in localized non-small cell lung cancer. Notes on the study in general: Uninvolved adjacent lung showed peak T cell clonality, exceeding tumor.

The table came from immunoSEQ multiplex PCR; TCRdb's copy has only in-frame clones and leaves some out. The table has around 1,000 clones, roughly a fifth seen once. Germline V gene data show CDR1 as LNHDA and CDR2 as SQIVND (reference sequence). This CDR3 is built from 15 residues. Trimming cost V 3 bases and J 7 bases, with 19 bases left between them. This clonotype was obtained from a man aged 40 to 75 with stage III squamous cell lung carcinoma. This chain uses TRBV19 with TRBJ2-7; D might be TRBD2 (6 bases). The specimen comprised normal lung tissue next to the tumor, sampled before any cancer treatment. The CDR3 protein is CASSMVEGLRWEQYF. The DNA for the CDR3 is TGTGCCAGTAGTATGGTGGAGGGACTTCGTTGGGAGCAGTACTTC.